The subject of this entry is one TCR beta chain. The table came from immunoSEQ multiplex PCR; TCRdb's copy has only in-frame clones and leaves some out. The sample includes approximately 89,000 clones, over 60% of them seen just once. These data belong to a study of T cells in localized non-small cell lung cancer. This CDR3 contains 16 residues. Germline V lookup: CDR1 MGHRA, CDR2 YSYEKL. The V segment lost 0 bases and the J segment 6 bases; nucleotides outside the gene matches: 7. The J gene is TRBJ2-7, the V gene TRBV4-1; 11 nucleotides match TRBD1. Here the sequenced sample was PBMCs, taken before any cancer treatment. This receptor was taken from a man aged 40-75 years with stage II squamous cell lung carcinoma. The CDR3 nucleotides are TGCGCCAGCAGCCAAGATAGGACAGGGGGCGCGTCCGAGCAGTACTTC. Its translation: CASSQDRTGGASEQYF.